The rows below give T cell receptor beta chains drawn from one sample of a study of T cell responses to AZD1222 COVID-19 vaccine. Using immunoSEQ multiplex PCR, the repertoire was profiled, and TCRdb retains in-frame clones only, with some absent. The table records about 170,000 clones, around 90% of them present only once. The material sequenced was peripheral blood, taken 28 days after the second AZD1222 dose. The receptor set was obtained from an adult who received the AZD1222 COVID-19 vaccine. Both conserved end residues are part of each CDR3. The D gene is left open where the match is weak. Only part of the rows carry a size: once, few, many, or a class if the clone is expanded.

cdr3_aa: CASSLNELRIAFF; cdr3_nt: TGTGCCAGCAGCTTAAATGAGCTGCGGATCGCTTTCTTT; clone_size: once; d_call: -; j_call: TRBJ1-1; v_call: TRBV7-2
cdr3_aa: CASSQPITGNYEQYF; cdr3_nt: TGCGCCAGCAGCCAACCTATCACAGGGAACTACGAGCAGTACTTC; clone_size: once; d_call: -; j_call: TRBJ2-7; v_call: TRBV4-1
cdr3_aa: CASSPTPGVEQFF; cdr3_nt: TGTGCCAGCAGCCCCACCCCGGGAGTTGAGCAGTTCTTC; clone_size: -; d_call: -; j_call: TRBJ2-1; v_call: TRBV7-9
cdr3_aa: CASRTPGTSTEAFF; cdr3_nt: TGTGCCAGCAGAACTCCCGGGACGTCGACTGAAGCTTTCTTT; clone_size: -; d_call: -; j_call: TRBJ1-1; v_call: TRBV6-5
cdr3_aa: CASSLGGGGGPEAFF; cdr3_nt: TGTGCCAGCAGCCTCGGCGGAGGGGGCGGTCCTGAAGCTTTCTTT; clone_size: -; d_call: TRBD1; j_call: TRBJ1-1; v_call: TRBV3-1/TRBV3-2
cdr3_aa: CASSSDGLDTQYF; cdr3_nt: TGTGCCAGCAGTTCAGACGGTTTGGATACGCAGTATTTT; clone_size: -; d_call: -; j_call: TRBJ2-3; v_call: TRBV6-4
cdr3_aa: CASSQNRNEKLFF; cdr3_nt: TGTGCCAGCAGCCAAAACAGGAATGAAAAACTGTTTTTT; clone_size: -; d_call: -; j_call: TRBJ1-4; v_call: TRBV14
cdr3_aa: CASSYPGDQYGYTF; cdr3_nt: TGTGCCAGCAGTTACCCAGGGGACCAATATGGCTACACCTTC; clone_size: -; d_call: -; j_call: TRBJ1-2; v_call: TRBV6-5
cdr3_aa: CASSLAGVNYGYTF; cdr3_nt: TGTGCCAGCAGCTTGGCAGGGGTGAACTATGGCTACACCTTC; clone_size: -; d_call: -; j_call: TRBJ1-2; v_call: TRBV5-6
cdr3_aa: CASSYPPMNTEAFF; cdr3_nt: TGTGCCAGCAGTTACCCCCCCATGAACACTGAAGCTTTCTTT; clone_size: -; d_call: -; j_call: TRBJ1-1; v_call: TRBV6-2/TRBV6-3
cdr3_aa: CASSRSLERSEQYF; cdr3_nt: TGTGCCAGCTCGCGCAGCCTCGAGCGCTCCGAGCAGTACTTC; clone_size: -; d_call: -; j_call: TRBJ2-7; v_call: TRBV18
cdr3_aa: CASSLAPGTGNEKLFF; cdr3_nt: TGTGCCAGCAGCTTGGCCCCCGGGACAGGGAATGAAAAACTGTTTTTT; clone_size: -; d_call: TRBD1; j_call: TRBJ1-4; v_call: TRBV5-4
cdr3_aa: CASRSSGAYLDTQYF; cdr3_nt: TGTGCCAGCAGAAGTAGCGGGGCTTATCTGGATACGCAGTATTTT; clone_size: -; d_call: TRBD2; j_call: TRBJ2-3; v_call: TRBV6-6
cdr3_aa: CASSDEGGYGYTF; cdr3_nt: TGTGCCAGCAGCGATGAGGGAGGCTATGGCTACACCTTC; clone_size: -; d_call: -; j_call: TRBJ1-2; v_call: TRBV5-4
cdr3_aa: CASSLEVSNTEAFF; cdr3_nt: TGCGCCAGCAGCTTGGAGGTATCGAACACTGAAGCTTTCTTT; clone_size: -; d_call: -; j_call: TRBJ1-1; v_call: TRBV5-1
cdr3_aa: CASRTNRDRGGYEQYF; cdr3_nt: TGTGCCAGCAGGACGAACCGGGACAGAGGAGGCTACGAGCAGTACTTC; clone_size: -; d_call: TRBD1; j_call: TRBJ2-7; v_call: TRBV6-4
cdr3_aa: CASSTWDGNQPQHF; cdr3_nt: TGTGCCAGTAGTACTTGGGACGGCAATCAGCCCCAGCATTTT; clone_size: -; d_call: -; j_call: TRBJ1-5; v_call: TRBV19
cdr3_aa: CASSSTDRAYGYTF; cdr3_nt: TGTGCCAGCTCATCCACGGACAGAGCCTATGGCTACACCTTC; clone_size: -; d_call: -; j_call: TRBJ1-2; v_call: TRBV18
cdr3_aa: CASSFQGAGELFF; cdr3_nt: TGTGCCAGCAGTTTTCAGGGGGCGGGGGAGCTGTTTTTT; clone_size: -; d_call: TRBD1; j_call: TRBJ2-2; v_call: TRBV27
cdr3_aa: CASSPLDATVEQYF; cdr3_nt: TGTGCCAGCAGCCCGTTGGACGCGACTGTCGAGCAGTACTTC; clone_size: -; d_call: -; j_call: TRBJ2-7; v_call: TRBV7-8
cdr3_aa: CAWGYGQGVGGELFF; cdr3_nt: TGTGCCTGGGGTTACGGACAGGGGGTCGGCGGGGAGCTGTTTTTT; clone_size: -; d_call: TRBD1; j_call: TRBJ2-2; v_call: TRBV30
cdr3_aa: CASRPQDLYEQYF; cdr3_nt: TGTGCCAGCAGGCCGCAGGACTTGTACGAGCAGTACTTC; clone_size: -; d_call: -; j_call: TRBJ2-7; v_call: TRBV27
cdr3_aa: CASSLIASWEQYF; cdr3_nt: TGCGCCAGCAGCTTGATAGCGTCCTGGGAGCAGTACTTC; clone_size: -; d_call: -; j_call: TRBJ2-7; v_call: TRBV5-1
cdr3_aa: CAWSVTDTQYF; cdr3_nt: TGTGCCTGGAGTGTCACAGATACGCAGTATTTT; clone_size: -; d_call: -; j_call: TRBJ2-3; v_call: TRBV30
cdr3_aa: CASSLAIFGRNSYEQYF; cdr3_nt: TGTGCCAGCAGCTTAGCAATTTTCGGCAGAAATTCCTACGAGCAGTACTTC; clone_size: once; d_call: -; j_call: TRBJ2-7; v_call: TRBV7-8
cdr3_aa: CASSLDRGRTEAFF; cdr3_nt: TGTGCCAGCAGCTTAGACAGGGGGCGGACTGAAGCTTTCTTT; clone_size: -; d_call: TRBD1; j_call: TRBJ1-1; v_call: TRBV7-8
cdr3_aa: CASSHVGRGRYEQYF; cdr3_nt: TGCGCCAGCAGCCATGTGGGGAGGGGACGCTACGAGCAGTACTTC; clone_size: -; d_call: TRBD2; j_call: TRBJ2-7; v_call: TRBV4-1
cdr3_aa: CASSQGSGEETQYF; cdr3_nt: TGCGCCAGCAGCCAAGGTTCCGGGGAAGAGACCCAGTACTTC; clone_size: -; d_call: -; j_call: TRBJ2-5; v_call: TRBV4-1
cdr3_aa: CASSFGVGNQPQHF; cdr3_nt: TGTGCCAGCAGCTTCGGAGTAGGCAATCAGCCCCAGCATTTT; clone_size: -; d_call: -; j_call: TRBJ1-5; v_call: TRBV5-6
cdr3_aa: CASSAWGVGVNTEAFF; cdr3_nt: TGTGCCAGCTCTGCCTGGGGGGTTGGGGTGAACACTGAAGCTTTCTTT; clone_size: -; d_call: -; j_call: TRBJ1-1; v_call: TRBV18